The next 20 T cell receptor beta chains were all read from a single sample in a study of T cell changes during pregnancy in multiple sclerosis. The assay was immunoSEQ multiplex PCR, and TCRdb's table has in-frame clones only and misses some. The table shows tens of thousands of clones, with 85% to 95% occurring only once. Sequenced here: CD4+ T cells from peripheral blood mononuclear cells, sampled in the third trimester of pregnancy. These receptors all come from a female donor with multiple sclerosis, enrolled in a pregnancy study.

The chain recombines TRBV7-2 with TRBJ2-1, with D perhaps TRBD2 (5 bases). Deletions cut 0 bases from V and 8 bases from J, with 14 bases between. The length of the CDR3 is 15 residues. Germline CDR1 reads SGHTA; CDR2 reads FQGNSA. For the CDR3, the DNA is TGTGCCAGCAGCTTAGCGGGAGCCGATATATATGAGCAGTTCTTC. Residues: CASSLAGADIYEQFF.

The rearrangement joins TRBV19 to TRBJ2-5, with D tentatively TRBD1 (5 bases). Germline loops: CDR1 LNHDA, CDR2 SQIVND (reference sequence). The V gene lost 0 bases and the J gene lost 4 bases, with 9 bases spanning the gap. The CDR3 is made up of 14 amino acids. The CDR3: CASSIDPQGETQYF. As DNA, the CDR3 is TGTGCCAGTAGTATAGATCCCCAGGGAGAGACCCAGTACTTC.

This clone was found a few times. The rearrangement links TRBV28 to TRBJ1-4, with D hard to call. Germline values: CDR1 MDHEN, CDR2 SYDVKM. Trimming removed 5 bases at V and 0 bases at J, with 7 bases between. The length of the CDR3 is 14 residues. CDR3 coding DNA: TGTGCCAGCAGTCGGTATGCAACTAATGAAAAACTGTTTTTT. This translates into CASSRYATNEKLFF. Based on the CDR3 plus reference TRBV28 and TRBJ1-4, the full variable domain is DVKVTQSSRYLVKRTGEKVFLECVQDMDHENMFWYRQDPGLGLRLIYFSYDVKMKEKGDIPEGYSVSREKKERFSLILESASTNQTSMYLCASSRYATNEKLFFGSGTQLSVL.

This rearrangement joins TRBV7-9 to TRBJ1-2; 9 bases map to TRBD1. Looked up from germline, CDR1 is SEHNR and CDR2 is FQNEAQ (reference sequence). The V and J ends lost 5 bases and 4 bases, in that order; junction bases with no gene match: 8. The length of the CDR3 is 15 residues. CDR3 protein: CASSDTDRGFYGYTF. In DNA form, the CDR3 reads TGTGCCAGCAGCGATACGGACAGGGGCTTCTATGGCTACACCTTC.

This sequence joins TRBV9 and TRBJ2-7; 10 bases line up with TRBD1. CDR3 length: 15 residues. Losses at the gene ends were 4 bases for V and 3 bases for J; bases not matched to a gene: 7. Per germline, CDR1 SGDLS and CDR2 YYNGEE. For the CDR3, the DNA is TGTGCCAGCAGCAAAACCGGGACAGGGGTCTACGAGCAGTACTTC. It encodes CASSKTGTGVYEQYF.

Only one count was recorded for this clone. This chain uses TRBV29-1 with TRBJ1-2; D remains unclear. Germline CDR1 SQVTM, CDR2 ANQGSEA. Trimming stripped 7 bases from V and 0 bases from J, with 12 bases between. CDR3 length: 13 amino acids. The CDR3 region is CSAGERSNYGYTF. The CDR3 DNA reads as TGCAGCGCTGGGGAGAGGTCTAACTATGGCTACACCTTC. Full variable domain (remainder filled in from reference TRBV29-1 and TRBJ1-2): SAVISQKPSRDICQRGTSLTIQCQVDSQVTMMFWYRQQPGQSLTLIATANQGSEATYESGFVIDKFPISRPNLTFSTLTVSNMSPEDSSIYLCSAGERSNYGYTFGSGTRLTVV.

The J gene is TRBJ2-1, the V gene TRBV10-3; 9 bases map to TRBD2. The junction had 3 bases not matched to a gene; V was cut back by 2 bases and J by 7 bases. This CDR3 region has 14 residues. The germline CDR1 and CDR2 sequences are ENHRY and SYGVKD. CDR3 region: CAISEGLAINEQFF. CDR3 nucleotide sequence: TGTGCCATCAGTGAGGGACTAGCGATAAATGAGCAGTTCTTC.

The chain has TRBV27 and TRBJ2-1; 11 bases fit TRBD1. Trimming removed 6 bases from V and 4 bases from J; junction bases left unmatched: 14. The CDR3 covers 18 residues. The V gene's germline CDR1 is MNHEY and CDR2 SMNVEV (reference sequence). As DNA, the CDR3 is TGTGCCAGCAGACCTTGGACAGGGGGCATTATGGGGTACAATGAGCAGTTCTTC. Translation gives CASRPWTGGIMGYNEQFF.

On this clone itself: A junction end diverges from the germline sequence, so it may reflect a read error. The CDR3 spells CASSPTGRAGETQYF. The CDR3 DNA is TGTGCTAGCAGCCCGACCGGGAGGGCCGGGGAGACCCAGTACTTC. The rearrangement joins TRBV7-7 to TRBJ2-5, with TRBD2 matching over 8 bases. The CDR3 extends over 15 amino acids. In germline, CDR1 is SSHAT, CDR2 FNYEAQ (reference sequence).

The chain joins TRBV28 to TRBJ2-2; the match to TRBD1 covers 9 bases. Trimming cost V 4 bases and J 5 bases; bases outside gene matches: 11. CDR1 is MDHEN, CDR2 SYDVKM, per germline. CDR3 length: 17 amino acids. CDR3 loop: CASSSPRPGQGTGELFF. CDR3 DNA sequence: TGTGCCAGCAGTTCTCCAAGACCGGGACAGGGTACCGGGGAGCTGTTTTTT. Full variable domain (missing parts from reference TRBV28 and TRBJ2-2): DVKVTQSSRYLVKRTGEKVFLECVQDMDHENMFWYRQDPGLGLRLIYFSYDVKMKEKGDIPEGYSVSREKKERFSLILESASTNQTSMYLCASSSPRPGQGTGELFFGEGSRLTVL.

V gene TRBV6-6 combines with J gene TRBJ2-7, with D tentatively TRBD2 (6 bases). CDR1 MNHNY and CDR2 SVGAGI come from the germline V gene (reference sequence). The CDR3 contains 14 residues. V was shortened by 4 bases and J by 3 bases, with 13 bases between the two germline ends. CDR3 loop: CASSLPSANYEQYF. DNA of the CDR3: TGTGCCAGCAGTTTGCCTAGCGCAAACTACGAGCAGTACTTC.

The rearrangement links TRBV19 to TRBJ2-5, with 7 bases lining up with TRBD2. CDR1 and CDR2 (germline): LNHDA, SQIVND (reference sequence). After removal of 7 bases from V and 1 base from J, the junction contained 9 bases not matched to a gene. This CDR3 is built from 15 residues. CDR3 region: CASTLGGLPQETQYF. The CDR3 DNA reads TGTGCCAGTACCCTGGGGGGACTACCCCAAGAGACCCAGTACTTC.

The chain joins TRBV6-4 to TRBJ2-1; a weak D match, TRBD1 (6 bases). Trimming pared 1 base from V and 10 bases from J, leaving 17 bases between. This CDR3 spans 15 amino acids. Germline values: CDR1 MRHNA, CDR2 SNTAGT. In DNA, the CDR3 is TGTGCCAGCAGTGACTTGGGGGCCCCCGGCAGGGAGCAGTTCTTC. This codes for CASSDLGAPGREQFF.

This chain links TRBV7-6 with TRBJ2-1; 8 bases fit TRBD2. CDR3 length equals 17 residues. Germline V lookup: CDR1 SGHVS, CDR2 FNYEAQ. The J segment lost 6 bases and the V segment lost 0 bases, leaving 10 bases of the junction unmatched. For the CDR3, the DNA is TGTGCCAGCAGCTTAGCCGCCTGGGGAGCGGGAGTCAATGAGCAGTTCTTC. Amino acids: CASSLAAWGAGVNEQFF.

The gene calls are TRBV6-6 and TRBJ1-1; a possible D gene is TRBD1 (6 bases). Trimming stripped 6 bases from V and 5 bases from J, with 19 bases between. Germline lookup yields CDR1 MNHNY and CDR2 SVGAGI (reference sequence). The CDR3 runs 15 residues. CDR3 bases: TGTGCCAGCAGCCCCAAGGGACAAATAGGGACTGAAGCTTTCTTT. Its translation is CASSPKGQIGTEAFF.

The chain links TRBV4-2 to TRBJ2-3; a possible D gene is TRBD2 (5 bases). Germline loops: CDR1 LGHNA, CDR2 YNFKEQ. V was pared by 2 bases and J by 2 bases, with 8 bases between. This CDR3 comprises 14 residues. The CDR3, as DNA: TGTGCCAGCAGCCAACGGACTCCCACAGATACGCAGTATTTT. As protein: CASSQRTPTDTQYF.

The rearrangement joins TRBV7-6 to TRBJ2-3, with 13 positions matching TRBD2. Per germline, CDR1 SGHVS and CDR2 FNYEAQ. Trimming cost V 5 bases and J 4 bases; bases outside gene matches: 18. CDR3 length equals 20 residues. The chain's CDR3 is CASSLPAGTSGISGADTQYF. The CDR3 DNA reads as TGTGCCAGCAGCCTCCCGGCCGGGACTAGCGGGATCAGCGGCGCAGATACGCAGTATTTT.

This clone was observed once. V usage is TRBV6-6 and J usage is TRBJ1-1; the match to TRBD1 covers 9 bases. Losses at the gene ends were 7 bases for V and 3 bases for J; bases not matched to a gene: 3. Germline assignment: CDR1 MNHNY and CDR2 SVGAGI (reference sequence). The CDR3 length is 13 residues. CDR3 coding DNA: TGTGCCAGCAATACAGGGGGCCACACTGAAGCTTTCTTT. Translation gives CASNTGGHTEAFF.

This clone showed up just a few times. This chain connects TRBV2 to TRBJ1-1; D is uncertain. Germline V lookup: CDR1 SNHLY, CDR2 FYNNEI. CDR3 size: 13 residues. V gave up 2 bases and J gave up 5 bases, with 9 bases separating them. CDR3 residues: CASSEFLRTEAFF. CDR3 DNA: TGTGCCAGCAGTGAATTCCTCCGTACTGAAGCTTTCTTT.

This chain links TRBV7-2 with TRBJ2-5, with D tentatively TRBD2 (5 bases). The DNA matches TRBJ2-7 better at its end, which makes the J call doubtful. Germline CDR1 and CDR2: SGHTA and FQGNSA. The CDR3 is made up of 13 amino acids. In DNA form, the CDR3 reads TGTGCCAGCAGCTTAGGGAGGAACTACGAGCAGTACTTC. This codes for CASSLGRNYEQYF.